This TCR beta chain was sequenced during a study of blood T cell repertoires in COVID-19. Overall study context: Acute and convalescent COVID-19 specimens originated in the United States, Italy and Spain. T cells, B-cell-depleted T cells, or PBMCs provided the cDNA or gDNA that served as material.

Trimming shortened V by 0 bases and J by 8 bases, and 14 bases separated the two germline ends. The CDR3 totals 16 residues. Germline lookup yields CDR1 LGHDT and CDR2 YNNKEL (reference sequence). In this sample, this clone turned up a few times. Original data processing: Reference gene primer amplification in the assay estimated nucleated cell counts. Using immunoSEQ multiplex PCR, the repertoire was profiled, and TCRdb retains in-frame clones only, with some absent. D and trimming come from the DNA, and the V and J calls and clone size come from that table. The data show some 150,000 clones, with about 88% seen just once and roughly 1% held by the top ten.

The sequencing input was peripheral blood. The chain couples TRBV3-1 (or the pseudogene TRBV3-2) to TRBJ1-6, with D maybe TRBD1 (5 bases). The clonotype was recovered from a man aged 40-50 years with acute or convalescent COVID-19. The chain's CDR3 is CASSQDRRGSYSPLHF. The CDR3 DNA sequence: TGTGCCAGCAGCCAAGATCGGAGGGGTAGTTATTCACCCCTCCACTTT.